This T cell receptor beta chain is drawn from a study of regulatory T cells in long-lasting Graves disease. Relying on iRepertoire HTBI primers and Arm-PCR of CDR3 regions, the team built TCR beta libraries. Each CDR3 protein gets one entry after TCRdb re-called the multiplex PCR reads with MiXCR. The sample has more than 350,000 distinct CDR3 sequences, about 15% seen once. Described time point: newly diagnosed GD, antithyroid drugs for less than 3 months. PBMCs were the source of the RNA used for TCR sequencing. The V gene's germline CDR1 is KGHDR and CDR2 SFDVKD. The CDR3 sequence is 18 residues long. With V trimmed by 6 bases and J by 5 bases, 18 bases remained unmatched. In addition, the sample was reused for a study of T cells in Graves' hyperthyroidism and ophthalmopathy. From that report: The study left out patients who had uncontrolled infection, other autoimmune disease, pregnancy or lactation. Diagnoses were established using clinical symptoms, serum thyroxine and TRAb, thyroid ultrasound and orbital computed tomography. TCR CDR3 underwent first-round RT-PCR with the HTBI primer set. Researchers found most expanded thyroid clonotypes above 0.001 in blood as well.

Specimen: peripheral blood mononuclear cells (PBMCs), collected at new diagnosis, from a patient treated with antithyroid drugs. This TCR was recovered from a woman between 25 and 40 years old with Graves disease. The chain is built from TRBV24-1 and TRBJ1-1; 9 bases map to TRBD1. The chain's CDR3 is CATSSTGDRALRVTEAFF. The CDR3 coding sequence is TGTGCCACCAGTTCGACCGGGGACAGGGCCCTCCGGGTGACTGAAGCTTTCTTT.